This T cell receptor (beta chain) was retrieved from a study of cytotoxic CD8 clonotypes in ibrutinib-treated CLL. Study summary: Included were approximately ten relapsed/refractory and 15 treatment-naive patients, of whom roughly 17 were IGHV unmutated.

Germline CDR1 and CDR2: LNHDA and SQIVND (reference sequence). V was pared by 5 bases and J by 6 bases, with 5 bases between. The CDR3 sequence is 11 residues long. The repertoire was sequenced with immunoSEQ multiplex PCR; TCRdb's copy has only in-frame clones and lacks some. The profile shows under 150,000 clones, around 84% of them singletons. Genomic DNA for TCR beta libraries, approximately 2 micrograms, came from cryopreserved PBMCs. This receptor was identified in a human donor with chronic lymphocytic leukemia. The chain combines TRBV19 with TRBJ2-1; no reliable D call. Here the sequenced sample was PBMCs, taken after 24 months of ibrutinib treatment. The CDR3 is CASSGINEQFF. The DNA of the CDR3 is TGTGCCAGTAGTGGTATCAATGAGCAGTTCTTC.